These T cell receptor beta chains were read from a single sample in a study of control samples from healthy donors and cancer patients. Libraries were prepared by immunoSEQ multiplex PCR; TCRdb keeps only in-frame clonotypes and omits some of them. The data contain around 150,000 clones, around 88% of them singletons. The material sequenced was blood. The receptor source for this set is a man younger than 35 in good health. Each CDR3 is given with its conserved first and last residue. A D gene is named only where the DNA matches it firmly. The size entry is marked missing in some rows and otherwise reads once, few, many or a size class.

DNA: TGTGCCAGCAGCGTGCGGGAGGGACAGGGGATCCAAGAGACCCAGTACTTC
CDR3: CASSVREGQGIQETQYF
D: -
length: 17
J: TRBJ2-5
V: TRBV9
size: -

DNA: TGTGCCAGCAGCTACAGTGGGCAAGAGACCCAGTACTTC
CDR3: CASSYSGQETQYF
D: -
length: 13
J: TRBJ2-5
V: TRBV7-2
size: -

DNA: -
CDR3: CASSKWASGNEQFF
D: -
length: 14
J: TRBJ2-1
V: TRBV21-1
size: -

DNA: TGTGCCAGCAGCGTAGTGGGCGGGCCGACAGATACGCAGTATTTT
CDR3: CASSVVGGPTDTQYF
D: -
length: 15
J: TRBJ2-3
V: TRBV9
size: -

DNA: TGTGCCAGCAGTTTAGAGGGGACAAGCAATCAGCCCCAGCATTTT
CDR3: CASSLEGTSNQPQHF
D: -
length: 15
J: TRBJ1-5
V: TRBV2
size: -

DNA: TGTGCCAGCAGTTCAGGGAGGGGATATGGCTACACCTTC
CDR3: CASSSGRGYGYTF
D: -
length: 13
J: TRBJ1-2
V: TRBV27
size: -

DNA: TGTGCCAGCAGTCCCCAGGGAGAGATGGCCGCTGAAGCTTTCTTT
CDR3: CASSPQGEMAAEAFF
D: -
length: 15
J: TRBJ1-1
V: TRBV27
size: -

DNA: TGCGCCAGCAGCCAAAGCAAGGACAGGGTGACGCTAAACACTGAAGCTTTCTTT
CDR3: CASSQSKDRVTLNTEAFF
D: TRBD1
length: 18
J: TRBJ1-1
V: TRBV4-1
size: -

DNA: TGTGCCAGTAGTCGTCATAACTATGGCTACACCTTC
CDR3: CASSRHNYGYTF
D: -
length: 12
J: TRBJ1-2
V: TRBV19
size: -

DNA: TGTGCCAGCAGCTTAGGGCCAGCGCCGTACTCCTACGAGCAGTACTTC
CDR3: CASSLGPAPYSYEQYF
D: -
length: 16
J: TRBJ2-7
V: TRBV7-9
size: -

DNA: TGTGCCAGCAGCCTCGGGTCGGGCGAGCAGTACTTC
CDR3: CASSLGSGEQYF
D: -
length: 12
J: TRBJ2-7
V: TRBV7-2
size: -

DNA: TGCAGTGCTAGTCTCGAGACAGGGGGCCGGTATGGCTACACCTTC
CDR3: CSASLETGGRYGYTF
D: TRBD1
length: 15
J: TRBJ1-2
V: TRBV20-1
size: -

DNA: TGTGCCTGGAGTGGACTGGGAGGTTATAATTCACCCCTCCACTTT
CDR3: CAWSGLGGYNSPLHF
D: -
length: 15
J: TRBJ1-6
V: TRBV30
size: -

DNA: TGTGCCAGCAGTCGAGCCGGGACAGTGAACACTGAAGCTTTCTTT
CDR3: CASSRAGTVNTEAFF
D: TRBD1
length: 15
J: TRBJ1-1
V: TRBV6-5
size: once

DNA: TGTGCCAGCAGCCCCGGGGAGTACAATGAGCAGTTCTTC
CDR3: CASSPGEYNEQFF
D: -
length: 13
J: TRBJ2-1
V: TRBV19
size: -

DNA: TGCGCCAGCAGCCCGTCTTCAGGGATCACTGAAGCTTTCTTT
CDR3: CASSPSSGITEAFF
D: -
length: 14
J: TRBJ1-1
V: TRBV4-1
size: -

DNA: TGTGCCACCTCTGGACGCCGGCGGCCTGGAAACACCATATATTTT
CDR3: CATSGRRRPGNTIYF
D: -
length: 15
J: TRBJ1-3
V: TRBV6-4
size: -